This T cell receptor (beta chain) was found in a study of CD8+CD57+ T cells in acquired aplastic anemia. Study in general: Sorted CD4+ and CD8+ cells yielded DNA averaging approximately 3 ug.

Genomic DNA, serving as template, underwent TCR beta VDJ and CDR3 profiling. TCRdb passed the reads through MiXCR, listing each CDR3 protein once. The data show hundreds of thousands of distinct CDR3 sequences, over 25% seen once. Germline CDR1 and CDR2: DFQATT and SNEGSKA (reference sequence). This CDR3 comprises 14 residues. The J segment lost 6 bases and the V segment lost 3 bases, leaving 8 bases of the junction unmatched. CD8+CD57+ cell expansion, shown by flow cytometry, had occurred in the patients selected for sequencing. Every patient had severe acquired aplastic anemia. The table lists this clonotype with a few counts.

Material for sequencing was sorted CD4+, CD8+, or CD8+CD57+ T cells (not recorded which) from PBMCs. The chain joins TRBV20-1 to TRBJ2-1; 7 nucleotides align to TRBD2. This clonotype was obtained from a human donor with aplastic anemia. CDR3 sequence reads: CSARSSGYPNEQFF. CDR3 DNA sequence: TGCAGTGCTAGGTCTAGCGGATACCCCAATGAGCAGTTCTTC.